Listed below are T cell receptor beta chains from one sample, sequenced in a study of PD-1 blockade in classical Hodgkin lymphoma. Clones were sequenced by immunoSEQ multiplex PCR, and TCRdb holds only the in-frame ones, with some missing. The data show around 43,000 clones, with roughly 88% seen just once and about 5.3% held by the top ten. Sequenced sample: peripheral blood mononuclear cells (PBMCs). These receptor sequences come from a human donor with classical Hodgkin lymphoma. Both conserved end residues are part of each CDR3. The D gene is left open where the match is weak.

>NA|TRBJ2-2|TRBV5-1
TGCGCCAGCAGCTTGGCGGCAGCGAACACCGGGGAGCTGTTTTTT
CASSLAAANTGELFF
>NA|TRBJ1-4|TRBV27
TGTGCCAGCAGTTTATCGGAGCCTCCGATGGGAAAACTGTTTTTT
CASSLSEPPMGKLFF
>TRBD2|TRBJ2-7|TRBV6-1
TGTGCCAGCAGTGAAGCCTCGGGAGGGCCCTACGAGCAGTACTTC
CASSEASGGPYEQYF
>TRBD1|TRBJ1-3|TRBV7-2
TGTGCCAGCAGAGGACCCGGGACAGTAGCTAACGGAAACACCATATATTTT
CASRGPGTVANGNTIYF
>TRBD2|TRBJ2-3|TRBV19
TGTGCCAGTAGTATTCCGGGACTAGGGCAGTATTTT
CASSIPGLGQYF
>TRBD1|TRBJ1-5|TRBV5-1
TGCGCCAGCAGCTTGGGGCAGGGGGCCGGGGAGCCCCAGCATTTT
CASSLGQGAGEPQHF
>NA|TRBJ1-1|TRBV7-6
TGTGCCAGCAGCCCCTTGGCCGGGGATGAAGCTTTCTTT
CASSPLAGDEAFF
>TRBD1|TRBJ1-2|TRBV15
TGTGCCACCAGCAGAGAGGACAGGGCCCCCAATGGCTACACCTTC
CATSREDRAPNGYTF
>NA|TRBJ1-4|TRBV27
TGTGCCAGCAGTGCAGGGACCGAAGGGGCTAATGAAAAACTGTTTTTT
CASSAGTEGANEKLFF
>TRBD2|TRBJ2-7|TRBV4-1
TGCGCCAGCAGCCCACGGACTAGCGGGAGTTACGAGCAGTACTTC
CASSPRTSGSYEQYF
>NA|TRBJ2-7|TRBV29-1
TGCAGCGTTACTGTACGGAGGCCCTCCAAGCTAGCGAGTGTAGACGAGCAGTACTTC
CSVTVRRPSKLASVDEQYF
>TRBD2|TRBJ2-7|TRBV6-5
TGTGCCAGCAGCGGGACTAGCGGGAGCTCCTACGAGCAGTACTTC
CASSGTSGSSYEQYF
>TRBD2|TRBJ2-2|TRBV5-1
TGCGCCAGCAGCTTACCCGGGACTAGCGGGATCCGCGACACCGGGGAGCTGTTTTTT
CASSLPGTSGIRDTGELFF
>NA|TRBJ1-2|TRBV28
TGTGCCAGCAGTTCCTTTTCCGACAGGACCGGTGGCTACACCTTC
CASSSFSDRTGGYTF
>NA|TRBJ1-1|TRBV15
TGTGCCACCAGCCGGCTCACTGAAGCTTTCTTT
CATSRLTEAFF
>NA|TRBJ1-2|TRBV5-1
TGCGCCAGCAGCTTGGGGGCGAACTATGGCTACACCTTC
CASSLGANYGYTF
>TRBD2|TRBJ2-3|TRBV5-5
TGTGCCAGCAGCTTGGCTTTGCGGACTAGCGGGAGAGATACGCAGTATTTT
CASSLALRTSGRDTQYF